This TCR beta chain was recorded in a study of cytomegalovirus exposure and HLA in healthy donors. PCR amplification relied on 60 Vbeta primers (plus 13 Jbeta primers). Clones were read by immunoSEQ multiplex PCR, and TCRdb kept only the in-frame ones, dropping some. The profile shows some 190,000 clones, 70% to 90% of them singletons. V was clipped by 1 base and J by 2 bases, with 13 bases between them. The CDR3 sequence is 16 residues long. Germline CDR1 and CDR2: KGHSH and LQKENI. What was sequenced was PBMCs. The genes are TRBV18 and TRBJ2-3; TRBD2 is a possible D gene (6 bases). The sequence came from a woman aged 30 to 39 in good health and CMV-seronegative. Written as DNA, the CDR3 is TGTGCCAGCTCACCACAGGCTAGCGCCTACACAGATACGCAGTATTTT. Encoded protein: CASSPQASAYTDTQYF.